This T cell receptor beta chain was obtained from a study of CD8 T cells in Susac syndrome. CDR3 size: 14 residues. The V end was cut by 5 bases, the J end by 0 bases, with 11 bases between. In germline, CDR1 is GTSNPN, CDR2 SVGIG (reference sequence). The sequenced target, TCR beta, came from blood CD8+ and CD4+ T cells. Multiple sclerosis controls were treatment-naive patients with stable or active relapsing-remitting disease. Random hexamers served to reverse transcribe about 0.5 to 1 ug RNA. TCRdb recomputed calls from the immunoSEQ multiplex PCR reads with MiXCR, one row per CDR3 protein. Counted here are about 300,000 distinct CDR3 sequences, 92% occurring once; the ten biggest clones make up roughly 0.064%.

The rearrangement joins TRBV30 to TRBJ1-5, with D possibly being TRBD1 (6 bases). The sequence derives from a human donor with multiple sclerosis. Sequencing used CD4+ T cells from PBMCs. CDR3 in amino acids: CAWDRSYSNQPQHF. In DNA form, the CDR3 reads TGTGCCTGGGACAGGAGTTATAGCAATCAGCCCCAGCATTTT.